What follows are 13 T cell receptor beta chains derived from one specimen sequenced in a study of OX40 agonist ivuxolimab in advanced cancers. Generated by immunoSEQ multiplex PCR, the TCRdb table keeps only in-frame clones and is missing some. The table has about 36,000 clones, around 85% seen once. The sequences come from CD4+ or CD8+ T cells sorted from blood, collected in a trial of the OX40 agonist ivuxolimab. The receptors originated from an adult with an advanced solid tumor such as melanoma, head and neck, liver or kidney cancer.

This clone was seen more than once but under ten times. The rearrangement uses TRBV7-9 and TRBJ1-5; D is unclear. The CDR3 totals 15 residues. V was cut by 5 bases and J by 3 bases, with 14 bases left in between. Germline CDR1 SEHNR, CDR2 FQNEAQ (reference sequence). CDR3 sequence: CASSNSGRLNQPQHF. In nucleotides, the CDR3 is TGTGCCAGCAGCAATAGTGGCAGGCTCAATCAGCCCCAGCATTTT.

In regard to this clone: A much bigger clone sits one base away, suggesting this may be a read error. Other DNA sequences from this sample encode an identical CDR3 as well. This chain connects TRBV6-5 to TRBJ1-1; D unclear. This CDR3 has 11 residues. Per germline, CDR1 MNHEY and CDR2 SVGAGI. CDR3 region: CASTFGNLAFF. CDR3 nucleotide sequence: TGTGCTAGCACGTTTGGGAACTTGGCTTTCTTT.

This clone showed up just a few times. CDR3 nucleotide sequence: TGTGCCAGCAGCTTAGTTGGACAGGGTAGTTCACCCCTCCACTTT. As protein: CASSLVGQGSSPLHF. The gene calls are TRBV7-8 and TRBJ1-6; 8 bases are a match to TRBD1. This CDR3 comprises 15 residues. Germline assignment: CDR1 SGHVS and CDR2 FQNEAQ. V dropped 1 base and J dropped 9; count of bases not matched to a gene: 5. The full variable domain, in which reference TRBV7-8 and TRBJ1-6 provide the parts outside the CDR3, is GAGVSQSPRYKVAKRGQDVALRCDPISGHVSLFWYQQALGQGPEFLTYFQNEAQLDKSGLPSDRFFAERPEGSVSTLKIQRTQQEDSAVYLCASSLVGQGSSPLHFGNGTRLTVT.

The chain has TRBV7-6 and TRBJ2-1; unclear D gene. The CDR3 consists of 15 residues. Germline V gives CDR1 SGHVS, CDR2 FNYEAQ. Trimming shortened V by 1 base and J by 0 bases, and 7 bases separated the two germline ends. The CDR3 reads CASSLGSSSYNEQFF. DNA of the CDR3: TGTGCCAGCAGCTTAGGCTCAAGCTCCTACAATGAGCAGTTCTTC.

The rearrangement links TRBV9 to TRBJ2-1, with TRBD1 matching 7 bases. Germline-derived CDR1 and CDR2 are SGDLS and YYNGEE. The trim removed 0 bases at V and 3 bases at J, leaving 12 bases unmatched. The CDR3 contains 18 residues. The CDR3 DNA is TGTGCCAGCAGCGTAGTACCCTACCCCAGGGGGATCTACAATGAGCAGTTCTTC. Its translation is CASSVVPYPRGIYNEQFF.

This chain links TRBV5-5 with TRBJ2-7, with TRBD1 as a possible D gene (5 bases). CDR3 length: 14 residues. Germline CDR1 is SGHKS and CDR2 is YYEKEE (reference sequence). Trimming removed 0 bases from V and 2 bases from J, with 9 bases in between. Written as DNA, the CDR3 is TGTGCCAGCAGCTTGGCGGGCAGGGCCTACGAGCAGTACTTC. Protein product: CASSLAGRAYEQYF.

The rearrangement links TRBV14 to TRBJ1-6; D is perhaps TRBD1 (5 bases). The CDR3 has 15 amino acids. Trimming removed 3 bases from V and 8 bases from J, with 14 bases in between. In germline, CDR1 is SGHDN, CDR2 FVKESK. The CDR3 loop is CASSHLRDGHSPLHF. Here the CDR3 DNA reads TGTGCCAGCAGCCATCTCCGGGACGGCCATTCACCCCTCCACTTT.

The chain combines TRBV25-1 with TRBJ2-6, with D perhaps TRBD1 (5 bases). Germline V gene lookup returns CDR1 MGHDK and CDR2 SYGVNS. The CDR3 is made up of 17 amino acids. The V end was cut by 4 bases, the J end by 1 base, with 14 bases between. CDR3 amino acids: CASSGTYRLSGANVLTF. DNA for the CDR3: TGTGCCAGCAGTGGGACATACAGGTTATCTGGGGCCAACGTCCTGACTTTC.

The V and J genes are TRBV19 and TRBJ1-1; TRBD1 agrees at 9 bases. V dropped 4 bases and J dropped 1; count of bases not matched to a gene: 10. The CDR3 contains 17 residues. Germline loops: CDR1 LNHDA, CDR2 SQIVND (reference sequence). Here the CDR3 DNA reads TGTGCCAGTAGTACCCCCGGGACAGGGATAAGGAACACTGAAGCTTTCTTT. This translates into CASSTPGTGIRNTEAFF.

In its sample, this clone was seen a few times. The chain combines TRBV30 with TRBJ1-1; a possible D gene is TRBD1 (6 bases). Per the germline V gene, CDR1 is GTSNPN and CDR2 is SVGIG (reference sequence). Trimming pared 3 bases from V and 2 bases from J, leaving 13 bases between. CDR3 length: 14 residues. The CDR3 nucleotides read TGTGCCTGGAGCAGGACAGTGATAAACACTGAAGCTTTCTTT. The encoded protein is CAWSRTVINTEAFF.

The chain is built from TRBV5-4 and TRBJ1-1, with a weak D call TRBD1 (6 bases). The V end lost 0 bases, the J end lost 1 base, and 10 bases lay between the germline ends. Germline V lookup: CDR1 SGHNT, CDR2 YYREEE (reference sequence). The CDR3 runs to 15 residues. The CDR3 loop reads CASSLEGGRNTEAFF. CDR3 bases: TGTGCCAGCAGCTTGGAGGGGGGAAGGAACACTGAAGCTTTCTTT.

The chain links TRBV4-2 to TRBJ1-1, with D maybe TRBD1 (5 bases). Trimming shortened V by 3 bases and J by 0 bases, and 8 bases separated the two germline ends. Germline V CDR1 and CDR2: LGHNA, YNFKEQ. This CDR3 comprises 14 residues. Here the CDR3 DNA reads TGTGCCAGCAGCCAGCCGACAGTGAACACTGAAGCTTTCTTT. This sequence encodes CASSQPTVNTEAFF.

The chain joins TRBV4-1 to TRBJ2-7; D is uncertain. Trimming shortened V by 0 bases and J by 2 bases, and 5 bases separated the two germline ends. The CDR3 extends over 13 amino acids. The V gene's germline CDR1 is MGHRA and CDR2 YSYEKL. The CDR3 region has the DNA TGCGCCAGCAGCCAAGATTACACCTACGAGCAGTACTTC. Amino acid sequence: CASSQDYTYEQYF.